This T cell receptor (beta chain) was sequenced for a study of T cells in Graves' hyperthyroidism and ophthalmopathy. The CDR3 sequence is 15 residues long. J gave up 4 bases and V 4 bases, and 8 bases lay outside the gene matches. Study conclusions and caveats: Blood samples included most of the expanded thyroid clonotypes exceeding 0.001.

What was amplified from RNA transcripts were TCR beta CDR3 regions. In the first-round RT-PCR of the TCR CDR3, the HTBI primer set was used. MiXCR, run by TCRdb on the multiplex PCR reads, gives a single entry per CDR3 protein. The sample carries about 600,000 distinct CDR3 sequences, about 14% recorded once. As regards this clonotype: Its antigen is unidentified.

Sequencing was carried out using blood. The clonotype originates from a young woman with Graves' ophthalmopathy. This chain joins TRBV12-3 or TRBV12-4 and TRBJ1-1; 8 bases agree with TRBD1. The CDR3 DNA reads TGTGCCAGCAGTTCCCGTAGTACAGGGGGCACTGAAGCTTTCTTT. Encoded protein: CASSSRSTGGTEAFF.